One sample yielded the 12 T cell receptor beta chains listed below, sequenced in a study of OX40 agonist ivuxolimab in advanced cancers. Produced via immunoSEQ multiplex PCR; TCRdb's table is partial and in-frame only. Of tens of thousands of clones detected, 85% to 90% appear once; the ten largest clones hold 10% to 11%. The specimen was CD4+ or CD8+ T cells sorted from blood, collected in a trial of the OX40 agonist ivuxolimab. The receptors derive from an adult with an advanced solid tumor such as melanoma, head and neck, liver or kidney cancer.

The V call is TRBV5-4, the J call TRBJ2-1; TRBD2 matches at 7 bases. Germline-derived CDR1 and CDR2 are SGHNT and YYREEE (reference sequence). This CDR3 has 14 amino acids. V dropped 0 bases and J dropped 7; count of bases not matched to a gene: 4. For the CDR3, the DNA is TGTGCCAGCAGCTTGGGGCTAGCGGTAAATGAGCAGTTCTTC. Translated, it gives CASSLGLAVNEQFF.

This chain's CDR3 is CASIYRVTYEQYF. The CDR3 DNA is TGTGCCAGCATTTACAGGGTCACCTACGAGCAGTACTTC. This chain connects TRBV2 to TRBJ2-7; D might be TRBD1 (6 bases). Trimming removed 7 bases from V and 2 bases from J, with 12 bases in between. Germline V gene data show CDR1 as SNHLY and CDR2 as FYNNEI. CDR3 length: 13 residues.

This rearrangement joins TRBV2 to TRBJ2-7, with TRBD1 matching over 7 bases. Per germline, CDR1 SNHLY and CDR2 FYNNEI. CDR3 size: 17 residues. The junction had 15 bases not matched to a gene; V was cut back by 5 bases and J by 2 bases. CDR3 DNA: TGTGCCAGCAGTCCTCACCCTAGGCAGGGGGACCCCTACGAGCAGTACTTC. Translated, it gives CASSPHPRQGDPYEQYF.

The CDR3 DNA reads as TGCGCCAGCATTACTTGGACACCTAGCTCCTACGAGCAGTACTTC. This encodes CASITWTPSSYEQYF. The chain carries TRBV10-2 and TRBJ2-7; perhaps TRBD1 as D (5 bases). This CDR3 spans 15 amino acids. Trimming pared 7 bases from V and 0 bases from J, leaving 16 bases between. Germline lookup yields CDR1 WSHSY and CDR2 SAAADI.

The chain carries TRBV11-2 and TRBJ2-7, with TRBD2 as a possible D gene (6 bases). CDR3 length equals 13 residues. Trimming took off 4 bases at V and 4 bases at J, with 11 bases between the two ends. Germline CDR1 SGHAT, CDR2 FQNNGV. The CDR3: CASSYGGRYEQYF. The CDR3 DNA reads TGTGCCAGCAGCTATGGGGGGAGGTACGAGCAGTACTTC.

In this sample, this clone turned up once. The rearrangement joins TRBV27 to TRBJ1-2; 9 bases agree with TRBD1. This CDR3 is built from 18 residues. The germline gives CDR1 MNHEY, CDR2 SMNVEV (reference sequence). J was trimmed by 4 bases and V by 2 bases; bases with no gene match: 14. The CDR3 sequence is CASSLNYESGTGLYGYTF. The DNA of the CDR3 is TGTGCCAGCAGTTTAAACTATGAGTCCGGGACAGGGCTCTATGGCTACACCTTC.

The chain carries TRBV9 and TRBJ1-3; D is unclear. CDR1 SGDLS and CDR2 YYNGEE come from the germline V gene. V lost 3 bases and J 2 bases, leaving 15 bases between the germline ends. This CDR3 region has 16 residues. The CDR3: CASSGTNFDAGNTIYF. In DNA form, the CDR3 reads TGTGCCAGCAGCGGTACTAATTTCGACGCTGGAAACACCATATATTTT.

The J gene is TRBJ2-7, the V gene TRBV11-2, with 8 bases matching TRBD2. This CDR3 contains 15 residues. V dropped 4 bases and J dropped 6; count of bases not matched to a gene: 11. Germline loops: CDR1 SGHAT, CDR2 FQNNGV. In DNA form, the CDR3 reads TGTGCCAGCAGCTCGGCACCGGGACTAGTATCCGAGCAGTACTTC. This encodes CASSSAPGLVSEQYF.

The V and J genes are TRBV5-4 and TRBJ2-3; perhaps TRBD2 as D (5 bases). This CDR3 region has 15 residues. Deletions cut 4 bases from V and 2 bases from J, with 14 bases between. CDR1 is SGHNT and CDR2 is YYREEE in the germline V gene (reference sequence). The CDR3 coding sequence is TGTGCCAGCAGCGGCCGGGGTCGGCTCACAGATACGCAGTATTTT. Translated, it gives CASSGRGRLTDTQYF.

The chain uses TRBV6-1 and TRBJ1-1, with D unresolved. V was trimmed by 8 bases and J by 1 base, leaving 8 bases between them. The CDR3 consists of 12 residues. Germline V CDR1 and CDR2: MNHNS, SASEGT. CDR3 DNA: TGTGCCAGCTCAGACGAGAACACTGAAGCTTTCTTT. It codes for CASSDENTEAFF.

This clone appeared once. The chain carries TRBV27 and TRBJ2-5; D is uncertain. Germline V gives CDR1 MNHEY, CDR2 SMNVEV (reference sequence). Trimming left V 7 bases short and J 1 base short, with 13 bases between. This CDR3 has 14 residues. CDR3 nucleotides: TGTGCCAGCATCCCAGAAGCAGGCCAAGAGACCCAGTACTTC. Translating it yields CASIPEAGQETQYF.

The J gene is TRBJ1-2, the V gene TRBV27; D is unresolved. CDR3 length equals 14 residues. Trimming stripped 0 bases from V and 8 bases from J, with 13 bases between. CDR1 and CDR2 from the germline V gene are MNHEY and SMNVEV (reference sequence). The CDR3 protein is CASSLSIAGNGYTF. As DNA, the CDR3 is TGTGCCAGCAGTTTATCGATTGCAGGTAACGGCTACACCTTC.